The 20 T cell receptor beta chains below all came from one sample that was sequenced in a study of blood T cell repertoires in COVID-19. Assay: immunoSEQ multiplex PCR; the TCRdb copy retains only in-frame clones and omits some. Of roughly 92,000 clones in the sample, 80% to 90% were seen once. Material: peripheral blood. The source is a woman of 80 years or more with acute or convalescent COVID-19.

This sequence joins TRBV9 and TRBJ1-2, with TRBD1 matching 11 bases. Looked up from germline, CDR1 is SGDLS and CDR2 is YYNGEE. J was trimmed by 6 bases and V by 1 base; bases with no gene match: 5. The CDR3 totals 15 residues. DNA for the CDR3: TGTGCCAGCAGCGTAACAGGACAGGGGGCGGATGGCTACACCTTC. Translation gives CASSVTGQGADGYTF. The full variable domain, rest sourced from reference TRBV9 and TRBJ1-2, is DSGVTQTPKHLITATGQRVTLRCSPRSGDLSVYWYQQSLDQGLQFLIQYYNGEERAKGNILERFSAQQFPDLHSELNLSSLELGDSALYFCASSVTGQGADGYTFGSGTRLTVV.

The rearrangement links TRBV19 to TRBJ2-2; D gene ambiguous. The V end lost 3 bases, the J end lost 0 bases, and 5 bases lay between the germline ends. The CDR3 runs 14 residues. Germline lookup yields CDR1 LNHDA and CDR2 SQIVND (reference sequence). The CDR3 DNA is TGTGCCAGTAGTATTTCAACGAACACCGGGGAGCTGTTTTTT. Its protein product is CASSISTNTGELFF.

In nucleotides, the CDR3 is TGTGCCAGCAGCTTAGTAGGGCGACTAGCGGGGTCCTACAATGAGCAGTTCTTC. Protein product: CASSLVGRLAGSYNEQFF. The gene calls are TRBV7-9 and TRBJ2-1; TRBD2 agrees at 11 bases. The CDR3 has 18 amino acids. Per the germline V gene, CDR1 is SEHNR and CDR2 is FQNEAQ (reference sequence). V was clipped by 1 base and J by 1 base; unmatched bases: 6.

The chain uses TRBV6-2 or TRBV6-3 and TRBJ2-7; the match to TRBD1 covers 7 bases. The CDR3 has 16 amino acids. After removal of 2 bases from V and 1 base from J, the junction contained 8 bases not matched to a gene. Germline CDR1 reads MNHEY; CDR2 reads SVGEGT. CDR3 DNA: TGTGCCAGCAGTTACAAAACTGGGACAGTGTCCTACGAGCAGTACTTC. Amino acid sequence: CASSYKTGTVSYEQYF.

The CDR3 protein is CASSPRVSGRTGELFF. DNA of the CDR3: TGCGCCAGCAGCCCCAGGGTTAGCGGGCGAACCGGGGAGCTGTTTTTT. V usage is TRBV5-1 and J usage is TRBJ2-2; TRBD2 aligns across 7 bases. This CDR3 is 16 amino acids long. The trim removed 4 bases at V and 5 bases at J, leaving 11 bases unmatched. Germline loops: CDR1 SGHRS, CDR2 YFSETQ.

The chain links TRBV7-2 to TRBJ2-7, with TRBD1 identical over 10 bases. CDR3 length equals 14 residues. J was trimmed by 5 bases and V by 1 base; bases with no gene match: 2. Per the germline V gene, CDR1 is SGHTA and CDR2 is FQGNSA. The CDR3 region is CASSLVGTGDEQYF. CDR3 nucleotide sequence: TGTGCCAGCAGCTTAGTAGGGACAGGGGACGAGCAGTACTTC.

This chain uses TRBV5-1 with TRBJ1-3, with a possible D match to TRBD1 (6 bases). Deletions cut 6 bases from V and 0 bases from J, with 10 bases between. The length of the CDR3 is 14 residues. Germline V gene sequence: CDR1 SGHRS, CDR2 YFSETQ. The CDR3: CASTKGGSGNTIYF. CDR3 coding DNA: TGCGCCAGCACCAAAGGGGGCTCTGGAAACACCATATATTTT.

This clone was counted between two and nine times. The chain has TRBV2 and TRBJ1-1, with TRBD1 as a possible D gene (5 bases). Between the trimmed V and J ends, which lost 6 bases and 2 bases, there was a span of 13 bases. Germline CDR1 SNHLY, CDR2 FYNNEI. There are 14 residues in the CDR3. The CDR3 nucleotides are TGTGCCAGCAGCTCAACAGGCATCAACACTGAAGCTTTCTTT. This codes for CASSSTGINTEAFF.

This chain connects TRBV5-1 to TRBJ2-3, with D possibly matching TRBD2 (5 bases). Germline loops: CDR1 SGHRS, CDR2 YFSETQ. This CDR3 region has 15 residues. Trimming removed 2 bases at V and 4 bases at J, with 14 bases between. The CDR3 DNA sequence: TGCGCCAGCAGCTTCATCTCGGGAAGGGCAGATACGCAGTATTTT. The encoded protein is CASSFISGRADTQYF.

The rearrangement joins TRBV7-3 to TRBJ1-2; D unclear. The CDR3 spans 13 residues. The V end lost 5 bases, the J end lost 7 bases, and 14 bases lay between the germline ends. Germline V CDR1 and CDR2: SGHTA, FQGTGA. The CDR3, as DNA: TGTGCCAGCAGCGCTGGGGAGCGGTTTGGCTACACCTTC. Translated, it gives CASSAGERFGYTF.

This sequence joins TRBV7-2 and TRBJ2-3; D remains unclear. With 1 base removed from V and 1 base from J, the gap between germline ends came to 9 bases. Germline CDR1 SGHTA, CDR2 FQGNSA. The CDR3 runs 15 residues. CDR3 residues: CASSLGGSRTDTQYF. The CDR3 DNA follows: TGTGCCAGCAGCTTAGGAGGTAGCCGCACAGATACGCAGTATTTT.

The chain uses TRBV7-9 and TRBJ2-4, with D unresolved. Trimming stripped 3 bases from V and 5 bases from J, with 8 bases between. The CDR3 runs 13 residues. Germline V gives CDR1 SEHNR, CDR2 FQNEAQ (reference sequence). CDR3 region: CASSFRPENIQYF. CDR3 in DNA: TGTGCCAGCAGCTTCCGCCCGGAAAACATTCAGTACTTC. Using reference TRBV7-9 and TRBJ2-4 for the parts outside the CDR3, the full variable domain is DTGVSQNPRHKITKRGQNVTFRCDPISEHNRLYWYRQTLGQGPEFLTYFQNEAQLEKSRLLSDRFSAERPKGSFSTLEIQRTEQGDSAMYLCASSFRPENIQYFGAGTRLSVL.

V usage is TRBV6-5 and J usage is TRBJ1-5, with D tentatively TRBD1 (6 bases). Trimming took off 7 bases at V and 0 bases at J, with 13 bases between the two ends. CDR3 length: 15 amino acids. Germline V gene sequence: CDR1 MNHEY, CDR2 SVGAGI. The CDR3: CASTGTKASNQPQHF. CDR3 DNA sequence: TGTGCCAGCACGGGGACAAAAGCTAGCAATCAGCCCCAGCATTTT.

This chain uses TRBV3-1 (or the pseudogene TRBV3-2) with TRBJ2-7; TRBD1 matches 7 bases. V trimming: 4 bases; J trimming: 3 bases; junction bases outside the gene matches: 9. Per germline, CDR1 LGHDT and CDR2 YNNKEL (reference sequence). This CDR3 has 15 amino acids. In nucleotides, the CDR3 is TGTGCCAGCAGCCGAAGGGTGAGGGACAGCTACGAGCAGTACTTC. Translated, it gives CASSRRVRDSYEQYF.

This chain's CDR3 is CASSFSDEQYF. The CDR3 DNA reads TGTGCCAGCAGCTTTAGTGACGAGCAGTACTTC. The V call is TRBV7-6, the J call TRBJ2-7; no firm D call. Trimming left V 3 bases short and J 5 bases short, with 5 bases between. Germline lookup yields CDR1 SGHVS and CDR2 FNYEAQ. The CDR3 has 11 amino acids.

The chain combines TRBV27 with TRBJ2-1, with D possibly TRBD2 on 6 matching bases. Between the trimmed V and J ends, which lost 0 bases and 7 bases, there was a span of 7 bases. This CDR3 has 13 residues. From germline, CDR1 is MNHEY and CDR2 SMNVEV (reference sequence). As DNA, the CDR3 is TGTGCCAGCAGTTTATCGGCGGGAAATGAGCAGTTCTTC. As protein: CASSLSAGNEQFF.

This chain uses TRBV19 with TRBJ2-5, with 7 nucleotides matching TRBD1. J was trimmed by 4 bases and V by 4 bases; bases with no gene match: 3. The germline V gene has CDR1 LNHDA and CDR2 SQIVND (reference sequence). This CDR3 region has 13 residues. The CDR3 protein is CASSTDRVETQYF. CDR3 bases: TGTGCCAGTAGTACCGACAGGGTAGAGACCCAGTACTTC. Filled out from reference TRBV19 and TRBJ2-5, the complete variable domain reads DGGITQSPKYLFRKEGQNVTLSCEQNLNHDAMYWYRQDPGQGLRLIYYSQIVNDFQKGDIAEGYSVSREKKESFPLTVTSAQKNPTAFYLCASSTDRVETQYFGPGTRLLVL.

This chain joins TRBV2 and TRBJ2-4; 11 positions match TRBD2. V was pared by 6 bases and J by 13 bases, with 8 bases of the junction left unmatched. Per germline, CDR1 SNHLY and CDR2 FYNNEI. The CDR3 totals 13 residues. This CDR3 is CASRERLAGLQYF. In DNA form, the CDR3 reads TGTGCCAGCAGGGAGAGACTAGCGGGACTCCAGTACTTC. Variable domain in full (rest from reference TRBV2 and TRBJ2-4): EPEVTQTPSHQVTQMGQEVILRCVPISNHLYFYWYRQILGQKVEFLVSFYNNEISEKSEIFDDQFSVERPDGSNFTLKIRSTKLEDSAMYFCASRERLAGLQYFGAGTRLSVL.

The V call is TRBV19, the J call TRBJ1-1; 9 nucleotides agree with TRBD1. The CDR3 extends over 14 amino acids. V lost 10 bases and J lost 1; bases outside the gene matches: 7. CDR1 and CDR2 from the germline V gene are LNHDA and SQIVND (reference sequence). CDR3 sequence (DNA): TGTGCCAACAACCACAGGGGGCCGAACACTGAAGCTTTCTTT. Translation gives CANNHRGPNTEAFF.

The CDR3 protein is CATLALNEQFF. For the CDR3, the DNA is TGTGCCACCTTAGCCCTCAATGAGCAGTTCTTC. V usage is TRBV2 and J usage is TRBJ2-1; D not resolved. Per the germline V gene, CDR1 is SNHLY and CDR2 is FYNNEI. The length of the CDR3 is 11 residues. V gave up 10 bases and J gave up 6 bases, with 10 bases separating them.